These T cell receptor beta chains were read from a single sample in a study of beta chain features in type 1 diabetes. The repertoire was sequenced with immunoSEQ multiplex PCR; TCRdb's copy has only in-frame clones and lacks some. The sample lists 400,000 to 600,000 clones, 30% occurring once. Sequenced material: naive CD4+ T cells from blood. The receptor source for this set is a man aged 18 to 29 in good health. The conserved cysteine and the conserved F or W are not part of the CDR3 here.

ASSLARGAGNEQF TRBJ2-1 TRBV7-7
ATSPGGGSSYEQY TRBJ2-7 TRBV15
AWSVLGLMNTEAF TRBJ1-1 TRBV30
SVEDLSAREGLDTQY TRBJ2-3 TRBV29-1
ASSSSLQGNTGELF TRBJ2-2 TRBV7-6
ATSGLQNSYNEQF TRBJ2-1 TRBV10-3
SVSTGRDNYGYT TRBJ1-2 TRBV29-1
ASSLAGGRTDTQY TRBJ2-3 TRBV9
AWSLGGWGNQPQH TRBJ1-5 TRBV30
ASSLSGSARHEQY TRBJ2-7 TRBV27
ASSPRGGDTQY TRBJ2-3 TRBV9
ASSEWTANYGYT TRBJ1-2 TRBV25-1
ASSLTSGRVRQTQY TRBJ2-5 TRBV7-9
ASSQQGPPGTDTQY TRBJ2-3 TRBV4-3
ATSSPTGELF TRBJ2-2 TRBV15
ASGRAGQETQY TRBJ2-5 TRBV25-1
ACRSPGGTGANVLT TRBJ2-6 TRBV30
ATSERYGMNTEAF TRBJ1-1 TRBV15
ASSQETQY TRBJ2-5 TRBV18
ASSVASGATGELF TRBJ2-2 TRBV9
ASSLLGLASSYEQY TRBJ2-7 TRBV28
SVGKGSVTEAF TRBJ1-1 TRBV29-1
ASSWFFETQY TRBJ2-5 TRBV5-6
ASRDSSGNTIY TRBJ1-3 TRBV2
AWSGGGGTDTQY TRBJ2-3 TRBV30
ASSPRPPRGSYGELF TRBJ2-2 TRBV11-2
ASKQSGANVLT TRBJ2-6 TRBV9
ASRPDRGNEQY TRBJ2-7 TRBV6-6
ASRQGRGNTEAF TRBJ1-1 TRBV11-2
ASREQGLELF TRBJ2-2 TRBV2
SVSSPRGTEAF TRBJ1-1 TRBV29-1
SVVGAAPNQPQH TRBJ1-5 TRBV29-1
ASRPLGQEVYEQY TRBJ2-7 TRBV6-5
ASSSPRGQGSGANVLT TRBJ2-6 TRBV27
ASSPLGGELF TRBJ2-2 TRBV28
ATSPGGRGFNEQF TRBJ2-1 TRBV15
AWSGYPGHRNEAF TRBJ1-1 TRBV30
ASRRIPGQPYEQY TRBJ2-7 TRBV6-5
ASGQDNSYEQY TRBJ2-7 TRBV12-5
ASSPEFRYGYSNQPQH TRBJ1-5 TRBV4-2
ASSAQWGALSGANVLT TRBJ2-6 TRBV5-1
ASRVTGEGNIQY TRBJ2-4 TRBV6-5